This TCR beta chain came from a study of blood T cell repertoires in COVID-19. Study information: Researchers got acute and convalescent COVID-19 samples from the United States, Italy and Spain.

CDR1 is LGHDT, CDR2 YNNKEL, per germline (reference sequence). V lost 4 bases and J 0 bases, leaving 9 bases between the germline ends. The CDR3 runs to 14 residues. The method was immunoSEQ multiplex PCR; TCRdb's version includes in-frame clones alone and lacks a portion of them. Of about 36,000 clones in the sample, roughly 80% are singletons; the top ten hold about an eighth. The sample was peripheral blood. The J gene is TRBJ1-1, the V gene TRBV3-1 (or the pseudogene TRBV3-2), with D possibly matching TRBD1 (6 bases). The receptor's source is a human donor in a cohort sampled during active COVID-19. The CDR3 nucleotides read TGTGCCAGCAGCCCCGGGACACTGAACACTGAAGCTTTCTTT. This gives the protein CASSPGTLNTEAFF.